The clone carrying this TCR beta chain showed up many times. In germline, CDR1 is SNHLY, CDR2 FYNNEI. This CDR3 is 15 amino acids long. J lost 4 bases, V lost 1 base, and 4 bases had no gene match. These data come from a study of molecular identifiers for immune sequencing clone quantification. TCRdb independently ran MiXCR on the PCR reads; one entry per CDR3 protein. The table has some 680,000 distinct CDR3 sequences, 25% seen once. The J gene is TRBJ1-2, the V gene TRBV2, with 9 nucleotides matching TRBD1. The origin of this receptor is a human donor in good health. Some libraries in this study had Jurkat cell RNA spiked in. What was sequenced was naive CD8+ T cells from blood, with Jurkat cell RNA spiked in. As for subset: FACS-sorted CD8+CD4-CCR7+CD45RA+ naive T cells. CDR3: CASSEVGTGFYGYTF. Here the CDR3 DNA reads TGTGCCAGCAGTGAAGTGGGGACAGGGTTCTATGGCTACACCTTC.